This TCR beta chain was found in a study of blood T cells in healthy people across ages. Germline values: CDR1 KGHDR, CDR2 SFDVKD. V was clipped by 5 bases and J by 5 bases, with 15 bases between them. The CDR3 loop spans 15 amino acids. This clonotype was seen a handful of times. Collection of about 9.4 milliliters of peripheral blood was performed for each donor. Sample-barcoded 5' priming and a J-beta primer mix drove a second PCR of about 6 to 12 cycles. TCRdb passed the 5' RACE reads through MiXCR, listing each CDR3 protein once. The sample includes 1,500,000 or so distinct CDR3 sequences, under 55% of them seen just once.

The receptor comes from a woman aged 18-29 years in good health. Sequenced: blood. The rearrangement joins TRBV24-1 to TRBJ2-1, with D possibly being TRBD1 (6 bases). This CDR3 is CATSGRDNTDNEQFF. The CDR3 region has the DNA TGTGCCACCAGTGGCCGGGACAACACGGACAATGAGCAGTTCTTC.